This TCR beta chain is drawn from a study of T cells in localized non-small cell lung cancer. The CDR3 is 18 residues long. Trimming removed 1 base from V and 0 bases from J, with 17 bases in between. Germline CDR1 and CDR2: SEHNR and FQNEAQ (reference sequence). With respect to this clone: The antigen is not known.

Libraries were prepared by immunoSEQ multiplex PCR; TCRdb keeps only in-frame clonotypes and omits some of them. The table includes under 35,000 clones, about 92% detected once. The study, taken as a whole, reports: The study sequenced only one region of the tumor. As a result, intratumor heterogeneity could not be excluded and remains possible. Uninvolved adjacent lung showed peak T cell clonality, exceeding tumor. Out of the top 100 tumor clones, a median around 57 were seen in adjacent lung.

The sequences come from peripheral blood mononuclear cells, collected before any cancer treatment. V usage is TRBV7-9 and J usage is TRBJ2-3; D perhaps matches TRBD1 (7 bases). The clonotype originates from a woman aged 40 to 75 with stage III lung adenocarcinoma. CDR3 bases: TGTGCCAGCAGCTTAGTAGGCGAGACAGGGACTAGCACAGATACGCAGTATTTT. This codes for CASSLVGETGTSTDTQYF.